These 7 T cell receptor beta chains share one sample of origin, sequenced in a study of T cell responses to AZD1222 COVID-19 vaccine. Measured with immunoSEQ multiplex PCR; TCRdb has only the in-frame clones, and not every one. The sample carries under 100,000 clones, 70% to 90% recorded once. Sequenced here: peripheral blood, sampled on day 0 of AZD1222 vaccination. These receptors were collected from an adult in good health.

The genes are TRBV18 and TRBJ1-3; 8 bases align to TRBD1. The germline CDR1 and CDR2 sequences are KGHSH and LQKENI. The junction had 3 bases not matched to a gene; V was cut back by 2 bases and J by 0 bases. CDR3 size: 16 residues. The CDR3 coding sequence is TGTGCCAGCTCACCAGGGACAGGCAACTCTGGAAACACCATATATTTT. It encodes CASSPGTGNSGNTIYF. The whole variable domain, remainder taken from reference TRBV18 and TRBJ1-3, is NAGVMQNPRHLVRRRGQEARLRCSPMKGHSHVYWYRQLPEEGLKFMVYLQKENIIDESGMPKERFSAEFPKEGPSILRIQQVVRGDSAAYFCASSPGTGNSGNTIYFGEGSWLTVV.

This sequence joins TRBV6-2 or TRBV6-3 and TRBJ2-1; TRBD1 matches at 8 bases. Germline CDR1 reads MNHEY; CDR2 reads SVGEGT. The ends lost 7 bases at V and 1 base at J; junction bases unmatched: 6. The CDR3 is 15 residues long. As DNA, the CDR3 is TGTGCCAGCAACCCCACAGGGGGGTCCTACAATGAGCAGTTCTTC. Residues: CASNPTGGSYNEQFF.

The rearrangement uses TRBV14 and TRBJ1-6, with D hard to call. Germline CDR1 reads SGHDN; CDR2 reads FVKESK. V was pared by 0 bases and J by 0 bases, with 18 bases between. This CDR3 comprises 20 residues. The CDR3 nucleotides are TGTGCCAGCAGCCAAGAGCATAATCTTCCAGCGAGCTCCTATAATTCACCCCTCCACTTT. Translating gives CASSQEHNLPASSYNSPLHF.

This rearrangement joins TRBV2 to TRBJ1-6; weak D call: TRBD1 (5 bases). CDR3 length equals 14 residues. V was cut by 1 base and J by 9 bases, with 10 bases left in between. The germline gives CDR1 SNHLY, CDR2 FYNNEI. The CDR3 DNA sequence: TGTGCCAGCAGTGAAGGCAGGGATCTTTCACCCCTCCACTTT. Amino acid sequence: CASSEGRDLSPLHF. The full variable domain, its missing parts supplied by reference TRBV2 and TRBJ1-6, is EPEVTQTPSHQVTQMGQEVILRCVPISNHLYFYWYRQILGQKVEFLVSFYNNEISEKSEIFDDQFSVERPDGSNFTLKIRSTKLEDSAMYFCASSEGRDLSPLHFGNGTRLTVT.

The CDR3 region is CASSVQYSNQPQHF. The CDR3 coding sequence is TGTGCCAGTAGTGTTCAGTATAGCAATCAGCCCCAGCATTTT. V usage is TRBV19 and J usage is TRBJ1-5, with D uncertain. The length of the CDR3 is 14 residues. The germline V and J ends were trimmed by 5 bases and 0 bases, with 8 bases remaining between them. Germline V gene lookup returns CDR1 LNHDA and CDR2 SQIVND (reference sequence).

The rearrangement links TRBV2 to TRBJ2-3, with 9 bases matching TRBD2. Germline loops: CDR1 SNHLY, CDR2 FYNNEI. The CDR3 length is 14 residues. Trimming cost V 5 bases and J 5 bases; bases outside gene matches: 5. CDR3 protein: CASSSSGVRDTQYF. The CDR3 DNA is TGTGCCAGCAGTTCTAGCGGGGTCCGAGATACGCAGTATTTT.

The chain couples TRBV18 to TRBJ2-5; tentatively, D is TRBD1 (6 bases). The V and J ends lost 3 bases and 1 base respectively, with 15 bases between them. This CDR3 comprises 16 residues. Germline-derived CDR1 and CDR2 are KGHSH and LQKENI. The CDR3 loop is CASSPNIMGAQETQYF. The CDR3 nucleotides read TGTGCCAGCTCACCTAACATTATGGGGGCCCAAGAGACCCAGTACTTC.